What follows is one T cell receptor (beta chain) and its context. Together with a sample-barcoded 5' primer, a J-beta primer mix was included in a second PCR lasting about 7 to 11 cycles. Each CDR3 protein is one row after TCRdb ran MiXCR on the 5' RACE reads. The table shows around 1,700,000 distinct CDR3 sequences, with 25% to 30% occurring only once. The entry originates in a study of blood T cells in healthy people across ages. CDR3 length: 14 amino acids. CDR1 is SGHAT, CDR2 FQNNGV, per germline. Whenever a sample was processed, at least 7 million PBMCs were isolated. The sequencing sample was made of blood. The TCR originated in a woman in her 30s in good health. The chain joins TRBV11-2 to TRBJ2-7, with 7 bases matching TRBD2. The end of the DNA fits TRBJ2-5 better, so the J call may be wrong. CDR3 loop: CASSMSRVAGTQYF. The CDR3 nucleotides read TGTGCCAGCTCTATGAGCCGGGTAGCGGGGACCCAGTACTTC.